The TCR beta chain described here comes from a study of blood T cells in healthy people across ages. A J-beta primer mix and a sample-barcoded 5' primer were used in a second PCR of about 7 to 12 cycles. Via MiXCR, TCRdb re-called the 5' RACE reads, giving one row per CDR3 protein. The table shows about 800,000 distinct CDR3 sequences, with approximately 25% occurring only once. CDR3 length equals 16 residues. Looked up from germline, CDR1 is SGHTA and CDR2 is FQGNSA. V lost 5 bases, J lost 4 bases, and 17 bases lay in between. The same specimen was also included in a second study, on T cells of mothers and their children.

This receptor was taken from a boy under 18 in good health. V and J are TRBV7-2 and TRBJ2-2; TRBD2 is a possible D gene (6 bases). Sequencing was carried out using blood. The CDR3 loop reads CASSPNPGLATGELFF. The CDR3, as DNA: TGTGCCAGCAGCCCTAACCCGGGACTCGCCACCGGGGAGCTGTTTTTT.